The clone carrying this T cell receptor (beta chain) was picked up many times. Its antigen is not identified. Trimming removed 5 bases at V and 2 bases at J, with 16 bases between. The CDR3 contains 14 residues. CDR1 and CDR2 (germline): DFQATT, SNEGSKA (reference sequence). The record originates from a study of T-cell reconstitution after alpha-beta-depleted transplantation in children. Molecular barcoding with unique molecular identifiers was used for the TCRbeta library. MiXCR, applied by TCRdb to the PCR reads, yields one record per CDR3 protein. In the table there are about 98,000 distinct CDR3 sequences, 20% to 25% of which are singletons. Study-level results: When one year had passed after transplant, most T-cell counts and diversity came from newly produced T cells. Surviving recipient T cells and thymic progenitors accounted for the high day-60 TCRbeta diversity observed in some patients. Reportedly, alpha-beta T cells present about two months post-transplant originated from several hundred expanded clones of graft origin.

This TCR derives from a boy between 2 and 15 years old with acute lymphoblastic leukemia, due to receive a stem cell transplant. The chain joins TRBV20-1 to TRBJ2-7; D tentatively fits TRBD1 or TRBD2 (5 bases each). Material: PBMCs, obtained before TCRalphabeta/CD19-depleted stem cell transplant. CDR3 region: CSARPGTETYEQYF. The CDR3, as DNA: TGCAGTGCTCGCCCCGGGACCGAAACCTACGAGCAGTACTTC.